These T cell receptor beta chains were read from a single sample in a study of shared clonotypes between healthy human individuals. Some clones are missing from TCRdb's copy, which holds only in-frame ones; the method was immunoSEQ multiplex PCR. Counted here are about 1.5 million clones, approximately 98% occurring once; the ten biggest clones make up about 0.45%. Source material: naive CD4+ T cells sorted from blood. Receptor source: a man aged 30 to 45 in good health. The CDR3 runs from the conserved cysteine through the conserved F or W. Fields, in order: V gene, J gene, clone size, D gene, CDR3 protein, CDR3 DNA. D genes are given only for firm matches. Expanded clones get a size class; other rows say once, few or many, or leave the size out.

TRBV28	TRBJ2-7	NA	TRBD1	CASSLEGQGFNEQYF	TGTGCCAGCAGTTTAGAGGGACAGGGGTTCAACGAGCAGTACTTC
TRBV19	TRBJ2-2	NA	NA	CASSMSGSGELFF	TGTGCCAGTAGTATGTCTGGGTCCGGGGAGCTGTTTTTT
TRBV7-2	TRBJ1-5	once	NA	CASSLSSRAGNQPQHF	TGTGCCAGCAGCTTAAGTTCCCGGGCGGGCAATCAGCCCCAGCATTTT
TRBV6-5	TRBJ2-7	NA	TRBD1	CASSSRDRRVYEQYF	TGTGCCAGCAGTTCCCGGGACAGAAGGGTCTACGAGCAGTACTTC
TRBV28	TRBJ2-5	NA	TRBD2	CASSFPTSGRFSQYF	TGTGCCAGCAGTTTCCCCACTAGCGGGAGATTTTCCCAGTACTTC
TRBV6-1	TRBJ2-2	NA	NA	CASSEPAAGELFF	TGTGCCAGCAGTGAACCAGCGGCCGGGGAGCTGTTTTTT
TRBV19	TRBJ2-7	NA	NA	CASSIPGTSYEQYF	TGTGCCAGTAGTATACCCGGGACCTCCTACGAGCAGTACTTC
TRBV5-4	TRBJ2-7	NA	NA	CASSFALGDYEQYF	TGTGCCAGCAGCTTCGCGTTAGGGGATTACGAGCAGTACTTC
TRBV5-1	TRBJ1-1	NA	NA	CASSVAFPKGEDTEAFF	TGCGCCAGCAGCGTGGCCTTTCCGAAGGGTGAGGACACTGAAGCTTTCTTT
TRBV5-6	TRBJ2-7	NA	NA	CASSLVGDSYEQYF	TGTGCCAGCAGCTTGGTGGGGGACTCCTACGAGCAGTACTTC
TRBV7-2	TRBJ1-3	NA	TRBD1	CASSSDRGGNTIYF	TGTGCCAGCAGCTCGGACAGGGGTGGAAACACCATATATTTT
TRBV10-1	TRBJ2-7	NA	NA	CASSLEPDSYEQYF	TGCGCCAGCAGTTTGGAGCCCGACTCCTACGAGCAGTACTTC
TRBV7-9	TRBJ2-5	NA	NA	CATLVGETQYF	TGTGCCACCCTAGTCGGGGAGACCCAGTACTTC
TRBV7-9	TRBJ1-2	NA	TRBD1	CASSPFRDRGPQAYGYTF	TGTGCCAGCAGCCCCTTCCGGGACAGGGGGCCCCAGGCCTATGGCTACACCTTC
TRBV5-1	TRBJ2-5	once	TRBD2	CASSSNRLAGGETQYF	TGCGCCAGCAGCTCCAACCGACTAGCGGGGGGGGAGACCCAGTACTTC
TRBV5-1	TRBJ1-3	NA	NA	CASSLISGRGNTIYF	TGCGCCAGCAGCTTGATTTCCGGACGGGGAAACACCATATATTTT
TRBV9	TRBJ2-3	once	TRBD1	CASSVRGRADTQYF	TGTGCCAGCAGCGTAAGGGGGCGGGCAGATACGCAGTATTTT
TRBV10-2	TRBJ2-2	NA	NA	CASSEVAGELFF	TGCGCCAGCAGTGAGGTCGCCGGGGAGCTGTTTTTT
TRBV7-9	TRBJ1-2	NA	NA	CASSLEGYGYTF	TGTGCCAGCAGCTTAGAGGGCTATGGCTACACCTTC
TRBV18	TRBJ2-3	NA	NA	CASSPGFTDTQYF	TGTGCCAGCTCACCGGGTTTCACAGATACGCAGTATTTT
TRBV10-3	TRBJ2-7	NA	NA	CAIQAEAEQYF	TGTGCCATCCAGGCCGAGGCCGAGCAGTACTTC
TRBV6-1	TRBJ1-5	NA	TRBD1	CASVVSQGVFQPQHF	TGTGCCAGCGTGGTGAGTCAGGGGGTGTTTCAGCCCCAGCATTTT
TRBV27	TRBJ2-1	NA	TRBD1	CASSPNPTGRLIYNEQFF	TGTGCCAGCAGTCCTAATCCGACAGGGCGGCTTATCTACAATGAGCAGTTCTTC
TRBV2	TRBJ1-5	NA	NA	CASSPGERNQPQHF	TGTGCCAGCAGCCCCGGGGAGCGCAATCAGCCCCAGCATTTT
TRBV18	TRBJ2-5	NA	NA	CASSPPGEETQYF	TGTGCCAGCTCACCACCGGGAGAAGAGACCCAGTACTTC
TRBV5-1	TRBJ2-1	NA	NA	CASSTPGSHNEQFF	TGCGCCAGCAGCACCCCAGGATCCCACAATGAGCAGTTCTTC
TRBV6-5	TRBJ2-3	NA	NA	CASSYDSTDTQYF	TGTGCCAGCAGTTACGACAGCACAGATACGCAGTATTTT
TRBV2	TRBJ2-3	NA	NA	CASSGDSTDTQYF	TGTGCCAGCAGCGGGGACAGCACAGATACGCAGTATTTT
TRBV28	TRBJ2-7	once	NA	CASSQASGNYYEQYF	TGTGCCAGCAGTCAGGCTTCAGGGAATTACTACGAGCAGTACTTC
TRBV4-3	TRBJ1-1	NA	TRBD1	CASSNRGQRDTEAFF	TGCGCCAGCAGCAACAGGGGGCAGAGGGACACTGAAGCTTTCTTT
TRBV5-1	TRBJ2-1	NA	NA	CASSSGLLPSYNEQFF	TGCGCCAGCAGCTCAGGACTCTTGCCATCCTACAATGAGCAGTTCTTC
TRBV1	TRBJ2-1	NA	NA	CTSSQQPKGEARRYNEQFF	TGCACCAGCAGCCAACAACCGAAGGGGGAGGCTCGGCGCTACAATGAGCAGTTCTTC
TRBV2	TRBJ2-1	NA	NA	CASTRDLTTLPQFF	TGTGCCAGCACCAGGGACCTTACCACCCTTCCGCAGTTCTTC
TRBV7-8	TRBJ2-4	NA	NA	CASSAQPGAKNIQYF	TGTGCCAGCAGCGCTCAACCCGGAGCCAAAAACATTCAGTACTTC
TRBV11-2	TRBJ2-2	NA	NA	CASTQRGGLTGELFF	TGTGCCAGCACCCAAAGGGGGGGGCTAACCGGGGAGCTGTTTTTT
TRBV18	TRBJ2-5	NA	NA	CASSLSGGGRETQYF	TGTGCCAGCTCCCTCTCGGGAGGGGGCCGGGAGACCCAGTACTTC
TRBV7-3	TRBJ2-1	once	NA	CASSPRGLAKYNEQFF	TGTGCCAGCAGTCCCCGGGGGCTAGCGAAGTACAATGAGCAGTTCTTC
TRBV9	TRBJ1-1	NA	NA	CASSVASQITEAFF	TGTGCCAGCAGCGTAGCGAGCCAAATCACTGAAGCTTTCTTT
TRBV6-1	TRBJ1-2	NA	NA	CASSLGAGNYGYTF	TGTGCCAGCAGTTTGGGTGCAGGAAACTATGGCTACACCTTC
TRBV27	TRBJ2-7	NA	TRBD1	CASSPWTGGLLEQYF	TGTGCCAGCAGTCCGTGGACAGGGGGTTTATTGGAGCAGTACTTC
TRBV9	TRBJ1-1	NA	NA	CASSTLGGRDTEAFF	TGTGCCAGCAGCACCCTCGGGGGACGGGACACTGAAGCTTTCTTT
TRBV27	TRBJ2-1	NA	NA	CASSFSRTPSSYNEQFF	TGTGCCAGCAGTTTCTCCCGTACCCCGAGCTCCTACAATGAGCAGTTCTTC
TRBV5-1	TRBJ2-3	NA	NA	CASSLAGQGSTDTQYF	TGCGCCAGCAGCTTGGCCGGGCAGGGAAGCACAGATACGCAGTATTTT
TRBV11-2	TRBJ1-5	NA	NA	CASSLALNQPQHF	TGTGCCAGCAGCTTAGCACTCAATCAGCCCCAGCATTTT
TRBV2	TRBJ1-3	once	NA	CASSDTGGTASGNTIYF	TGTGCCAGCAGTGACACAGGCGGGACGGCCTCTGGAAACACCATATATTTT
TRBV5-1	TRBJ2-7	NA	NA	CASSSTGRLYEQYF	TGCGCCAGCAGCTCTACAGGGAGACTCTACGAGCAGTACTTC
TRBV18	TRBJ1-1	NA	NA	CASSPLAGSMNTEAFF	TGTGCCAGCTCACCATTGGCAGGGTCCATGAACACTGAAGCTTTCTTT
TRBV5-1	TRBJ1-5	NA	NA	CASSLLPGPNNQPQHF	TGCGCCAGCAGCTTGTTACCGGGACCGAACAATCAGCCCCAGCATTTT
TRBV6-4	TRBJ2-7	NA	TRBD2	CASSVVAGAREQYF	TGTGCCAGCAGTGTCGTAGCGGGAGCGAGGGAGCAGTACTTC
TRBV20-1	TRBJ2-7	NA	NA	CSAKVIAEQYF	TGCAGTGCAAAGGTAATAGCGGAGCAGTACTTC